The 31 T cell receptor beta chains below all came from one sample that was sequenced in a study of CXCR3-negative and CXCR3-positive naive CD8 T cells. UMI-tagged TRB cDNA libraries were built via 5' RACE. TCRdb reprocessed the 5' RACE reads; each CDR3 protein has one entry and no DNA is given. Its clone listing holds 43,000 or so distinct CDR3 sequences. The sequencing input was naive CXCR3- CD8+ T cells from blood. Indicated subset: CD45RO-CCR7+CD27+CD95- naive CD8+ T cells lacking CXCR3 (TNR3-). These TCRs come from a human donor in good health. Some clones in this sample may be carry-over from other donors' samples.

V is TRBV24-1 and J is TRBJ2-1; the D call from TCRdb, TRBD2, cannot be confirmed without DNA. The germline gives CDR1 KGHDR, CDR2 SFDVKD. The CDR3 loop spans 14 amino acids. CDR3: CATGGQTSYNEQFF.

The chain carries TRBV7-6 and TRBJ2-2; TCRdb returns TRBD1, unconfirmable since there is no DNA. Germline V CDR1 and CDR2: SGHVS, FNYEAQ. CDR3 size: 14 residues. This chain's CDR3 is CASSPGTDTGELFF.

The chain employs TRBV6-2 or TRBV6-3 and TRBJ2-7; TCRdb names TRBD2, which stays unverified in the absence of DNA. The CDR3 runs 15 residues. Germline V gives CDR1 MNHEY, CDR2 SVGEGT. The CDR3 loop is CASGLGLAVSYEQYF.

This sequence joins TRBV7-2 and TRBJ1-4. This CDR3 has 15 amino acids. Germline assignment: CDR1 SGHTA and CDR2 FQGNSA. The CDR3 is CASSLIGYSNEKLFF. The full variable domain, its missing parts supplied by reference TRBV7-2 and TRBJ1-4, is GAGVSQSPSNKVTEKGKDVELRCDPISGHTALYWYRQSLGQGLEFLIYFQGNSAPDKSGLPSDRFSAERTGGSVSTLTIQRTQQEDSAVYLCASSLIGYSNEKLFFGSGTQLSVL.

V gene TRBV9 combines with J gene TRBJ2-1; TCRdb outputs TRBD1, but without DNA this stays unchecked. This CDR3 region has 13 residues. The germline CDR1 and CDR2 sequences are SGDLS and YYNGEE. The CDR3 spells CASSTPGVNEQFF.

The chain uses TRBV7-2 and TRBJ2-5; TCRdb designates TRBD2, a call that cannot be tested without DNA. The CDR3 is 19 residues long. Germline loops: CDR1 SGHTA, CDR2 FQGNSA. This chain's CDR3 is CASSSNSPLAGVAQETQYF. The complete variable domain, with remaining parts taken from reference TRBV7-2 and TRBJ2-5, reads GAGVSQSPSNKVTEKGKDVELRCDPISGHTALYWYRQSLGQGLEFLIYFQGNSAPDKSGLPSDRFSAERTGGSVSTLTIQRTQQEDSAVYLCASSSNSPLAGVAQETQYFGPGTRLLVL.

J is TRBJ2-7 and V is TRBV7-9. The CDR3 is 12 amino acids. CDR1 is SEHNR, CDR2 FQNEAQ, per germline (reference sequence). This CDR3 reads CASSLGSYEQYF.

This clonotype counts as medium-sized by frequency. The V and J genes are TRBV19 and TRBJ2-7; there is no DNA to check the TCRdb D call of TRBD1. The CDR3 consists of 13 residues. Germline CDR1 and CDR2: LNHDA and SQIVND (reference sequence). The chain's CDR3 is CASSPQGINEQYF.

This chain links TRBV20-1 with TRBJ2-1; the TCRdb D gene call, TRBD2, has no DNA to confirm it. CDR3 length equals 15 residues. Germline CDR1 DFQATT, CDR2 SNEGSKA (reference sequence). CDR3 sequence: CSATPGLAGYNEQFF.

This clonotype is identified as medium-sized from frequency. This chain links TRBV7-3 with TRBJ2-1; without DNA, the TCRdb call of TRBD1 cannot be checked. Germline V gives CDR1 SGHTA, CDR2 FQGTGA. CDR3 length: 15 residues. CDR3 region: CASSLMTGLSDEQFF. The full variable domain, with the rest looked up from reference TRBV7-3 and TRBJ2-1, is GAGVSQTPSNKVTEKGKYVELRCDPISGHTALYWYRQSLGQGPEFLIYFQGTGAADDSGLPNDRFFAVRPEGSVSTLKIQRTERGDSAVYLCASSLMTGLSDEQFFGPGTRLTVL.

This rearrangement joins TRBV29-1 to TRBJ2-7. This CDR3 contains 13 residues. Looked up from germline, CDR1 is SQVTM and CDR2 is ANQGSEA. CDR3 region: CSVEQEVSYEQYF.

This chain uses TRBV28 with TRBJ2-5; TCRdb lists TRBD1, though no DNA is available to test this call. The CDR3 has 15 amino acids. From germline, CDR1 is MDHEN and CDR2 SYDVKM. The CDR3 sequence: CASSPRDRGQETQYF.

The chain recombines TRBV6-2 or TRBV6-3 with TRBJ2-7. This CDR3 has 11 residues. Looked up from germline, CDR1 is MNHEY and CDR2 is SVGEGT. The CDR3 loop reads CAISMGYEQYF.

This chain's CDR3 is CASSLGQPGRLPENEQFF. This chain joins TRBV7-2 and TRBJ2-1; TCRdb names TRBD1, which stays unverified in the absence of DNA. The CDR3 sequence is 18 residues long. Germline CDR1 reads SGHTA; CDR2 reads FQGNSA.

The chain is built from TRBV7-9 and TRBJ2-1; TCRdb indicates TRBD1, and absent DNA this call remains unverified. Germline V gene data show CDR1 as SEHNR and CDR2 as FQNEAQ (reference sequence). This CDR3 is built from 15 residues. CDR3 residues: CASSSRQATYNEQFF.

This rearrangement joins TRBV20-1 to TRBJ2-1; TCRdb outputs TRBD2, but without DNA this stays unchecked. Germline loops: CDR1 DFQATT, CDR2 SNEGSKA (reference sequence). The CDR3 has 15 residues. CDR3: CSASRSGGGYNEQFF.

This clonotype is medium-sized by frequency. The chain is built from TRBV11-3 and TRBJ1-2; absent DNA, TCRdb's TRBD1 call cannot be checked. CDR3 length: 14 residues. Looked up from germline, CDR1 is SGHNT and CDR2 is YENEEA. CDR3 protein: CASSFGTGGDGYTF.

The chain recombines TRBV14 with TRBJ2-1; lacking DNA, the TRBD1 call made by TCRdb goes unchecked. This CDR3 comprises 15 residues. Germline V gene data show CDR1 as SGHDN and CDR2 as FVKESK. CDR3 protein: CASTPGASSYNEQFF.

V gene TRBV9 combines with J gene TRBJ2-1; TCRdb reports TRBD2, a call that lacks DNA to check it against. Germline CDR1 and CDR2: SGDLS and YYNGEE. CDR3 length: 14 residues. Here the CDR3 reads CASSGGVSMNEQFF. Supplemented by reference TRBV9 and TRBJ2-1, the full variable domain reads DSGVTQTPKHLITATGQRVTLRCSPRSGDLSVYWYQQSLDQGLQFLIQYYNGEERAKGNILERFSAQQFPDLHSELNLSSLELGDSALYFCASSGGVSMNEQFFGPGTRLTVL.

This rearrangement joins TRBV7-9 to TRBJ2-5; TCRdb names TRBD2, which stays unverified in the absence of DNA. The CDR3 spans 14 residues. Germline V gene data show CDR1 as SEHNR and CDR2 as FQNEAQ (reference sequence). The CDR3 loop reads CASSPEGWQETQYF.

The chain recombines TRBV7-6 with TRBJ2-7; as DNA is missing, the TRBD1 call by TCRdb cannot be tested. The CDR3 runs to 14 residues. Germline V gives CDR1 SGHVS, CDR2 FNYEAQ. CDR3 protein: CASSLAGTGDEQYF.

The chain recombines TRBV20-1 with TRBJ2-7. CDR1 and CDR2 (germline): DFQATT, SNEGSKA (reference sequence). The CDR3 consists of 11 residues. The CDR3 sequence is CSAREGYEQYF.

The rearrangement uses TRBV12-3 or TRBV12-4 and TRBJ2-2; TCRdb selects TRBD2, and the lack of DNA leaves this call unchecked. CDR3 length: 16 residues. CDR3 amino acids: CASSFPTGGIGGELFF.

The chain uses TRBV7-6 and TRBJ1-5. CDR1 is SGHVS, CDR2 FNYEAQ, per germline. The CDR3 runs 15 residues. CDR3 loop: CASSSRTDSNQPQHF.

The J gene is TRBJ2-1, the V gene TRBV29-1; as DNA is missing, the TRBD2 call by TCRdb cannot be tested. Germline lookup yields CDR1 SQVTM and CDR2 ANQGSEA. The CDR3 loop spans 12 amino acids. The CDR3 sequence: CSAEGLVNEQFF.

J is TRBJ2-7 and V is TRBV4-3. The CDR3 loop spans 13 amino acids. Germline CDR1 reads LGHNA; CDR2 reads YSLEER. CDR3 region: CASSQVIGYEQYF.

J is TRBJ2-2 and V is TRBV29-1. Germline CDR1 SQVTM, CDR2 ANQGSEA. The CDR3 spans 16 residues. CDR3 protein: CSVVIPVATDTGELFF.

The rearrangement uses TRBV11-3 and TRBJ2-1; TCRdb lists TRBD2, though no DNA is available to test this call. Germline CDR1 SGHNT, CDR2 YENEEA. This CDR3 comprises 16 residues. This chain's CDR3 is CASSSGTFLTFNEQFF.

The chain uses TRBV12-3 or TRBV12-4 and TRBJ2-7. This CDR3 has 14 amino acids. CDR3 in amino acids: CASSFRTDTYEQYF.

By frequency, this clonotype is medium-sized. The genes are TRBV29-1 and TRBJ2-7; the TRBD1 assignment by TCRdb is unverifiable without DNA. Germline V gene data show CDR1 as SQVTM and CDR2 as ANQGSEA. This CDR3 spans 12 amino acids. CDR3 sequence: CSLWAGVGEQYF.

The CDR3 sequence: CASSYNREGYTF. The V gene is TRBV6-2 or TRBV6-3, the J gene TRBJ1-2; TCRdb calls TRBD1, which cannot be checked without DNA. The CDR3 runs 12 residues. Germline V CDR1 and CDR2: MNHEY, SVGEGT.